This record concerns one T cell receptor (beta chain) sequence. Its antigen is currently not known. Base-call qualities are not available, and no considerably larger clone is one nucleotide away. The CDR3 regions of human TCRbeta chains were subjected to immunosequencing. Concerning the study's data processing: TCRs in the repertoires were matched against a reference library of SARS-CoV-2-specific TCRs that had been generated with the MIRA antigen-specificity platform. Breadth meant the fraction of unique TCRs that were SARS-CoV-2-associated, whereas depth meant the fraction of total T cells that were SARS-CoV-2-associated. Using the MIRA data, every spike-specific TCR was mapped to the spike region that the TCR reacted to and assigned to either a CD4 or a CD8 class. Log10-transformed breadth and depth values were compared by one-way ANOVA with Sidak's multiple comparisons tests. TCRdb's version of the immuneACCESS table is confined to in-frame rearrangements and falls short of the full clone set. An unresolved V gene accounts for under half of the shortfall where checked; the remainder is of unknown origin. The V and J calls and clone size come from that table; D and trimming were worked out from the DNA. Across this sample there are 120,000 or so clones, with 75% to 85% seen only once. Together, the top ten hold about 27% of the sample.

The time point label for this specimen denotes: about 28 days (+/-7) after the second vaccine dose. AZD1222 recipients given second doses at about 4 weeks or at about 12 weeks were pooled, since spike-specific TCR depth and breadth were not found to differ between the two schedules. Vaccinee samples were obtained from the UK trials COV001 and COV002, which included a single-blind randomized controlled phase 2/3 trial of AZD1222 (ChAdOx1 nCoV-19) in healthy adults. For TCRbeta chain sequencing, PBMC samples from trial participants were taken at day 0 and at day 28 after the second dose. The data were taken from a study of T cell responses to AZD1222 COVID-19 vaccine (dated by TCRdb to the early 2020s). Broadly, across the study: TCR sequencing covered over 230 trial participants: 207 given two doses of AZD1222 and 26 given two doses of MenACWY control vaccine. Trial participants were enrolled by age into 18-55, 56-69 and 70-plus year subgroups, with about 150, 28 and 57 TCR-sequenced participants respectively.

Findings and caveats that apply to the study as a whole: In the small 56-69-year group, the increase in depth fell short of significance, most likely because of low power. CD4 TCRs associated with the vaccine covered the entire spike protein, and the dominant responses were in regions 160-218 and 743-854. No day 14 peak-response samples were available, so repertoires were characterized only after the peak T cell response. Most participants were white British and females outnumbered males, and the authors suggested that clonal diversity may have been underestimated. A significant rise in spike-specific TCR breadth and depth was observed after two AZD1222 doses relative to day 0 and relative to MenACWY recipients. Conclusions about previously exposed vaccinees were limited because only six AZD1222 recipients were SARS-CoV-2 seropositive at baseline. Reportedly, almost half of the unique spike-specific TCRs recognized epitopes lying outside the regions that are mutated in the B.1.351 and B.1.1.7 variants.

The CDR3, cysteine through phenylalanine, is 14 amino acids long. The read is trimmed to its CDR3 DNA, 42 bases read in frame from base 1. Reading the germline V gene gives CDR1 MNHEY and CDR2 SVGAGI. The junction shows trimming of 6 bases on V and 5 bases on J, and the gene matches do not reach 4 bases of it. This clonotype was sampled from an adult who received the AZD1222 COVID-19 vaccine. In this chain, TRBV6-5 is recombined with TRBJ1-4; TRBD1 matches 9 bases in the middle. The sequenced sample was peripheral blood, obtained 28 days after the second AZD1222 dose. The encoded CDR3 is CASRVTGGNEKLFF. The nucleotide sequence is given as TGTGCCAGCAGGGTGACAGGGGGAAATGAAAAACTGTTTTTT.